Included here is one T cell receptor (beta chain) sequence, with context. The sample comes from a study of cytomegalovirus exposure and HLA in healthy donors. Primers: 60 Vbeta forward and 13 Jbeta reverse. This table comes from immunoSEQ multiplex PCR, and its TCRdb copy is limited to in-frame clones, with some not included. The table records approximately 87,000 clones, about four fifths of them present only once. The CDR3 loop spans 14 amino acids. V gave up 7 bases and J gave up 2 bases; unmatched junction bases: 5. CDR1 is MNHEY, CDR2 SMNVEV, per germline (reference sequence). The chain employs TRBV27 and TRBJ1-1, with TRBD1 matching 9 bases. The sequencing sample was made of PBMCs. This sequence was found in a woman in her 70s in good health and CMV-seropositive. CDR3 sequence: CASTRDRDNTEAFF. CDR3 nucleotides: TGTGCCAGCACCAGGGACAGGGACAACACTGAAGCTTTCTTT.